The clone carrying this T cell receptor (beta chain) was picked up a small number of times. Antigen unknown. Every contributor of samples was a Caucasian grown-up residing in Nashville, Tennessee. This entry comes from a study of shared clonotypes between healthy human individuals. Study-level points and caveats: Deeper or shallower sequencing was expected to change how clonotypes are shared among donors. Generally, estimated richness proved larger in naive subsets than it did in memory subsets. Four donors shared around 5.2% of their naive CD4 clonotypes.

Per the germline V gene, CDR1 is SEHNR and CDR2 is FQNEAQ (reference sequence). The length of the CDR3 is 18 residues. With V trimmed by 2 bases and J by 7 bases, 13 bases remained unmatched. Assay used: immunoSEQ multiplex PCR; TCRdb lists only in-frame clones, some missing. The table lists 850,000 to 1,200,000 clones, about 76% of them singletons, with about 1.4% in the top ten. The sample consisted of memory CD4+ T cells sorted from blood. The subset: CD45RA-negative fraction. The sequence was collected from a man between 18 and 35 years old in good health. This sequence joins TRBV7-9 and TRBJ2-1; 11 bases align to TRBD1. CDR3 in amino acids: CASSLPFRTGGIVNEQFF. CDR3 in DNA: TGTGCCAGCAGCTTACCATTCCGGACAGGGGGCATCGTGAATGAGCAGTTCTTC. Complete variable domain (other parts from reference TRBV7-9 and TRBJ2-1): DTGVSQNPRHKITKRGQNVTFRCDPISEHNRLYWYRQTLGQGPEFLTYFQNEAQLEKSRLLSDRFSAERPKGSFSTLEIQRTEQGDSAMYLCASSLPFRTGGIVNEQFFGPGTRLTVL.